The clone carrying this T cell receptor beta chain was detected only once. Seattle researchers signed up patients amid active infection and tracked them longitudinally. These data belong to a study of blood T cell repertoires in COVID-19. For the study at large: Italy, Spain and the United States were the sources of the convalescent and acute COVID-19 samples. The cDNA or gDNA used as material had been derived from T cells, B-cell-depleted T cells, or PBMCs.

Trimming at V came to 4 bases and at J to 6 bases, leaving 12 bases not matched to a gene. This CDR3 region has 17 residues. The germline gives CDR1 LGHDT, CDR2 YNNKEL (reference sequence). Per the original data handling: Amplified reference gene primers provided the basis for estimating nucleated cell counts. This table comes from immunoSEQ multiplex PCR, and its TCRdb copy is limited to in-frame clones, with some not included. V and J calls and clone size are those listed in that table; D and trimming were worked out from the DNA. The table has 110,000 to 150,000 clones, roughly 80% seen once. Sequencing was performed on peripheral blood. The genes are TRBV3-1 (or the pseudogene TRBV3-2) and TRBJ2-2; 9 bases align to TRBD1. The receptor comes from a woman between 65 and 79 years old with COVID-19, enrolled during active disease. CDR3 sequence: CASSPLPGTGPAGELFF. CDR3 bases: TGTGCCAGCAGCCCCCTACCCGGGACAGGGCCGGCCGGGGAGCTGTTTTTT.